One sample yielded the 29 T cell receptor beta chains listed below, sequenced in a study of blood T cell repertoires in COVID-19. Measured with immunoSEQ multiplex PCR; TCRdb has only the in-frame clones, and not every one. Of about 670,000 clones detected, 85% to 90% appear once; the ten largest clones hold about 0.26%. The source material was peripheral blood. These receptors were collected from a woman under 30 with acute or convalescent COVID-19.

The rearrangement joins TRBV4-1 to TRBJ2-7; D call uncertain. The ends were cut back, 0 bases at V and 6 bases at J, with 12 bases in the middle. The CDR3 totals 14 residues. Germline V gene sequence: CDR1 MGHRA, CDR2 YSYEKL. CDR3 in amino acids: CASSQDPQTIEQYF. The CDR3 DNA reads TGCGCCAGCAGCCAAGATCCCCAAACTATCGAGCAGTACTTC.

The chain carries TRBV7-9 and TRBJ2-3; 8 bases map to TRBD2. The CDR3 totals 16 residues. J lost 2 bases, V lost 7 bases, and 11 bases had no gene match. The germline V gene encodes CDR1 SEHNR and CDR2 FQNEAQ (reference sequence). The DNA of the CDR3 is TGTGCCAGCACCAAGATAGCGGGGTTCTTCACAGATACGCAGTATTTT. Encoded protein: CASTKIAGFFTDTQYF. Based on the CDR3 plus reference TRBV7-9 and TRBJ2-3, the full variable domain is DTGVSQNPRHKITKRGQNVTFRCDPISEHNRLYWYRQTLGQGPEFLTYFQNEAQLEKSRLLSDRFSAERPKGSFSTLEIQRTEQGDSAMYLCASTKIAGFFTDTQYFGPGTRLTVL.

The chain carries TRBV7-9 and TRBJ1-4; tentative D call: TRBD1 (6 bases). This CDR3 has 16 amino acids. Germline CDR1 SEHNR, CDR2 FQNEAQ (reference sequence). Deletions cut 5 bases from V and 5 bases from J, with 18 bases between. CDR3 DNA: TGTGCCAGCAGCCCCCGGGGGGGGGCCCGAAATGAAAAACTGTTTTTT. The encoded protein is CASSPRGGARNEKLFF.

This sequence joins TRBV3-1 (or the pseudogene TRBV3-2) and TRBJ1-2; TRBD1 matches at 11 bases. CDR3 length: 15 residues. J gave up 4 bases and V 4 bases, and 5 bases lay outside the gene matches. Germline V gives CDR1 LGHDT, CDR2 YNNKEL (reference sequence). As DNA, the CDR3 is TGTGCCAGCAGCCCCCGGGGACAGGGGGTCTATGGCTACACCTTC. Protein sequence: CASSPRGQGVYGYTF.

V usage is TRBV7-9 and J usage is TRBJ2-2; no clear D gene. V dropped 3 bases and J dropped 5 bases, with 13 bases sitting between them. Per germline, CDR1 SEHNR and CDR2 FQNEAQ (reference sequence). This CDR3 is 15 amino acids long. The CDR3 DNA is TGTGCCAGCAGCTTCGGTCTTATCGAAACCGGGGAGCTGTTTTTT. Encoded protein: CASSFGLIETGELFF.

V gene TRBV6-5 combines with J gene TRBJ1-2; no firm D call. The CDR3 runs 14 residues. With 6 bases removed from V and 7 bases from J, the gap between germline ends came to 18 bases. Looked up from germline, CDR1 is MNHEY and CDR2 is SVGAGI. CDR3 sequence reads: CASRPFQRSSGYTF. In nucleotides, the CDR3 is TGTGCCAGCAGGCCGTTCCAACGGTCCTCTGGCTACACCTTC.

This chain connects TRBV27 to TRBJ1-5; D perhaps matches TRBD1 (5 bases). From germline, CDR1 is MNHEY and CDR2 SMNVEV (reference sequence). The CDR3 runs 15 residues. Between the trimmed V and J ends, which lost 6 bases and 4 bases, there was a span of 16 bases. The CDR3: CASRFSWGGNQPQHF. The CDR3 DNA follows: TGTGCCAGCAGGTTTTCGTGGGGGGGGAATCAGCCCCAGCATTTT.

The rearrangement uses TRBV6-5 and TRBJ1-2; the match to TRBD1 covers 7 bases. This CDR3 comprises 15 residues. Germline V gene sequence: CDR1 MNHEY, CDR2 SVGAGI. Trimming removed 5 bases from V and 7 bases from J; junction bases left unmatched: 13. The CDR3 DNA reads TGTGCCAGCAGTCGCGTTAAACAGGGGATCGGTGGCTACACCTTC. It translates to CASSRVKQGIGGYTF.

The V call is TRBV5-1, the J call TRBJ1-1; no clear D. Looked up from germline, CDR1 is SGHRS and CDR2 is YFSETQ. The CDR3 is 15 residues long. V was trimmed by 4 bases and J by 3 bases, leaving 16 bases between them. The CDR3 loop reads CASSLSRLSHTEAFF. The DNA for the CDR3 is TGCGCCAGCAGCCTTTCAAGACTGTCCCACACTGAAGCTTTCTTT.

The chain uses TRBV5-1 and TRBJ2-7; D unresolved. The CDR3 has 14 amino acids. Between the trimmed V and J ends, which lost 0 bases and 1 base, there was a span of 8 bases. CDR1 is SGHRS and CDR2 is YFSETQ in the germline V gene. Written as DNA, the CDR3 is TGCGCCAGCAGCTTGGAGTCAGTTTCCTACGAGCAGTACTTC. Translation: CASSLESVSYEQYF.

The chain joins TRBV7-6 to TRBJ2-6; possibly TRBD2 for D (7 bases). The germline V gene encodes CDR1 SGHVS and CDR2 FNYEAQ. V was pared by 2 bases and J by 4 bases, with 15 bases between. The CDR3 spans 17 residues. For the CDR3, the DNA is TGTGCCAGCAGCTTAATTCTTGGGGGGGCCGGGGCCAACGTCCTGACTTTC. This gives the protein CASSLILGGAGANVLTF.

This clone was counted between two and nine times. Other DNA sequences within the sample encode an identical CDR3. The rearrangement joins TRBV2 to TRBJ1-5, with a tentative D call TRBD1 (6 bases). Per germline, CDR1 SNHLY and CDR2 FYNNEI. The CDR3 totals 14 residues. V lost 3 bases, J lost 1 base, and 7 bases lay in between. The CDR3 is CASSEQGSNQPQHF. The DNA of the CDR3 is TGTGCCAGCAGTGAGCAGGGGAGCAATCAGCCCCAGCATTTT.

The V call is TRBV6-2 or TRBV6-3, the J call TRBJ1-1; no reliable D call. CDR3 length: 16 amino acids. Germline V gene lookup returns CDR1 MNHEY and CDR2 SVGEGT. Trimming pared 2 bases from V and 0 bases from J, leaving 13 bases between. The CDR3 loop is CASSYRGGGLNTEAFF. CDR3 nucleotides: TGTGCCAGCAGTTACAGAGGTGGAGGTTTGAACACTGAAGCTTTCTTT.

The V and J genes are TRBV5-5 and TRBJ2-7; the D gene is possibly TRBD2 (6 bases). The CDR3 contains 15 residues. V was pared by 2 bases and J by 2 bases, with 14 bases between. CDR1 and CDR2 (germline): SGHKS, YYEKEE (reference sequence). CDR3: CASSFPPGRPYEQYF. The CDR3 DNA is TGTGCCAGCAGCTTCCCGCCCGGGAGACCCTACGAGCAGTACTTC. The variable domain in full, with the rest retrieved from reference TRBV5-5 and TRBJ2-7, is DAGVTQSPTHLIKTRGQQVTLRCSPISGHKSVSWYQQVLGQGPQFIFQYYEKEERGRGNFPDRFSARQFPNYSSELNVNALLLGDSALYLCASSFPPGRPYEQYFGPGTRLTVT.

The J gene is TRBJ2-7, the V gene TRBV25-1, with D unresolved. V shed 3 bases and J shed 7 bases, with 10 bases lying between them. This CDR3 is built from 12 residues. The germline V gene encodes CDR1 MGHDK and CDR2 SYGVNS. CDR3 bases: TGTGCCAGCAGTGATAGCCATTTGGAGCAGTACTTC. Protein product: CASSDSHLEQYF.

The V and J genes are TRBV20-1 and TRBJ1-1; D remains ambiguous. CDR1 DFQATT and CDR2 SNEGSKA come from the germline V gene (reference sequence). With 1 base removed from V and 8 bases from J, the gap between germline ends came to 5 bases. CDR3 length: 10 amino acids. CDR3 DNA: TGCAGTGCTAGAGCGCTAGAAGCTTTCTTT. Amino acids: CSARALEAFF.

V is TRBV7-2 and J is TRBJ2-1; D remains unclear. Trimming took 1 base from V and 4 from J, leaving 2 bases between them. The length of the CDR3 is 12 residues. Per germline, CDR1 SGHTA and CDR2 FQGNSA. The CDR3 spells CASSLVYNEQFF. The CDR3 DNA follows: TGTGCCAGCAGCTTAGTATACAATGAGCAGTTCTTC.

V is TRBV2 and J is TRBJ2-7; TRBD2 aligns across 7 bases. CDR3 length: 16 residues. Trimming cost V 6 bases and J 2 bases; bases outside gene matches: 13. Germline CDR1 and CDR2: SNHLY and FYNNEI. This CDR3 reads CASRDLWEGPTYEQYF. In DNA, the CDR3 is TGTGCCAGCAGGGACTTGTGGGAGGGGCCTACCTACGAGCAGTACTTC.

This chain uses TRBV30 with TRBJ1-2, with D possibly matching TRBD1 (5 bases). V dropped 3 bases and J dropped 7 bases, with 9 bases sitting between them. The CDR3 length is 11 residues. Looked up from germline, CDR1 is GTSNPN and CDR2 is SVGIG (reference sequence). The chain's CDR3 is CAWRDSSGYTF. The CDR3 DNA reads TGTGCCTGGAGAGACAGCTCTGGCTACACCTTC.

This rearrangement joins TRBV9 to TRBJ2-1, with D maybe TRBD2 (6 bases). The germline gives CDR1 SGDLS, CDR2 YYNGEE. Trimming cost V 3 bases and J 8 bases, with 18 bases left between them. The CDR3 runs to 15 residues. The CDR3 here is CASSGTGTGRDEQFF. The CDR3 bases are TGTGCCAGCAGCGGTACCGGGACTGGGAGAGATGAGCAGTTCTTC.

V is TRBV28 and J is TRBJ2-7; the D gene is possibly TRBD2 (6 bases). The CDR3 has 13 residues. V lost 2 bases and J lost 6, with 11 bases in between. CDR1 is MDHEN and CDR2 is SYDVKM in the germline V gene. The CDR3 DNA follows: TGTGCCAGCAGTTTAGCGGGGTCCCCCGAGCAGTACTTC. It translates to CASSLAGSPEQYF.

The CDR3 DNA reads TGTGCCAGCAGTTTTTTCCCGGCAGATACGCAGTATTTT. Residues: CASSFFPADTQYF. The chain recombines TRBV28 with TRBJ2-3; no clear D gene. V was trimmed by 3 bases and J by 4 bases, leaving 8 bases between them. Germline values: CDR1 MDHEN, CDR2 SYDVKM. CDR3 length: 13 amino acids.

This clone was picked up a small number of times. The rearrangement links TRBV3-1 (or the pseudogene TRBV3-2) to TRBJ1-6; 7 positions match TRBD1. Germline loops: CDR1 LGHDT, CDR2 YNNKEL (reference sequence). CDR3 length: 14 amino acids. The junction had 3 bases not matched to a gene; V was cut back by 5 bases and J by 5 bases. As DNA, the CDR3 is TGTGCCAGCAGCACCGGGACAGATAATTCACCCCTCCACTTT. As protein: CASSTGTDNSPLHF.

The chain joins TRBV5-1 to TRBJ1-1; TRBD1 agrees at 7 bases. This CDR3 is 14 amino acids long. J lost 4 bases, V lost 2 bases, and 5 bases had no gene match. Germline lookup yields CDR1 SGHRS and CDR2 YFSETQ. CDR3 in amino acids: CASSLTGDATEAFF. The CDR3 region has the DNA TGCGCCAGCAGCTTAACAGGGGACGCCACTGAAGCTTTCTTT.

J is TRBJ1-2 and V is TRBV29-1, with D perhaps TRBD1 (5 bases). The CDR3 totals 15 residues. The ends were cut back, 5 bases at V and 5 bases at J, with 21 bases in the middle. Germline loops: CDR1 SQVTM, CDR2 ANQGSEA. The CDR3 DNA follows: TGCAGCGTTAGGCTGGCAGGGATGGGATTTTATGGCTACACCTTC. Amino acids: CSVRLAGMGFYGYTF.

This clone is a singleton in its sample. The chain carries TRBV5-6 and TRBJ2-5; 8 bases match TRBD2. Germline CDR1 SGHDT, CDR2 YYEEEE. CDR3 size: 16 residues. J was trimmed by 0 bases and V by 0 bases; bases with no gene match: 4. CDR3 DNA: TGTGCCAGCAGCTTGGTATTAGCGGGGTACCAAGAGACCCAGTACTTC. Protein sequence: CASSLVLAGYQETQYF.

The chain employs TRBV11-2 and TRBJ2-7; perhaps TRBD1 as D (6 bases). This CDR3 region has 14 residues. Germline CDR1 and CDR2: SGHAT and FQNNGV. V was trimmed by 3 bases and J by 0 bases, leaving 9 bases between them. This CDR3 reads CASSFRDNSYEQYF. The CDR3 bases are TGTGCCAGCAGCTTCCGGGACAACTCCTACGAGCAGTACTTC.

The sample holds a few counts of this clone. V is TRBV2 and J is TRBJ1-6; D might be TRBD1 (6 bases). The CDR3 has 15 residues. Trimming removed 4 bases from V and 7 bases from J, with 14 bases in between. CDR1 and CDR2 from the germline V gene are SNHLY and FYNNEI. The CDR3 DNA reads TGTGCCAGCAGTGTACAGGGTGCTTGGAATTCACCCCTCCACTTT. Protein product: CASSVQGAWNSPLHF.

This rearrangement joins TRBV13 to TRBJ1-5, with D hard to call. Germline values: CDR1 PRHDT, CDR2 FYEKMQ (reference sequence). The CDR3 is made up of 12 amino acids. The V end was cut by 2 bases, the J end by 5 bases, with 4 bases between. This chain's CDR3 is CASSLLDQPQHF. The CDR3 DNA is TGTGCCAGCAGCTTACTAGATCAGCCCCAGCATTTT.